What follows is one T cell receptor (beta chain) and its context. Its antigen is unknown. The CDR3 sequence is 18 residues long. The V gene end was trimmed by 5 bases and the J gene end by 4 bases; junction bases not matched to a gene: 9. The germline gives CDR1 MNHNS, CDR2 SASEGT. This entry comes from a study of blood T cells in healthy people across ages. Study results and caveats: The authors considered diversity estimates from one million T cells to be underestimates.

Individuals who donated were healthy Caucasians from Russia aged roughly 6 to 90. PBMCs numbering at least 6 million were isolated per sample. PCR was performed a second time for roughly 7 to 12 cycles using a sample-barcoded 5' primer and a J-beta primer mix. TCRdb reprocessed the 5' RACE reads via MiXCR and lists one record per CDR3 protein. The data show 2 million or so distinct CDR3 sequences, around 50% seen once. The V gene is TRBV6-1, the J gene TRBJ2-4; 15 bases are shared with TRBD2. The sequence was collected from a woman in her thirties or forties in good health. The material sequenced was blood. For the CDR3, the DNA is TGTGCCAGCAGTCGGACTAGCGGGGGGGGCCTCGCGAAAAACATTCAGTACTTC. Its translation: CASSRTSGGGLAKNIQYF.